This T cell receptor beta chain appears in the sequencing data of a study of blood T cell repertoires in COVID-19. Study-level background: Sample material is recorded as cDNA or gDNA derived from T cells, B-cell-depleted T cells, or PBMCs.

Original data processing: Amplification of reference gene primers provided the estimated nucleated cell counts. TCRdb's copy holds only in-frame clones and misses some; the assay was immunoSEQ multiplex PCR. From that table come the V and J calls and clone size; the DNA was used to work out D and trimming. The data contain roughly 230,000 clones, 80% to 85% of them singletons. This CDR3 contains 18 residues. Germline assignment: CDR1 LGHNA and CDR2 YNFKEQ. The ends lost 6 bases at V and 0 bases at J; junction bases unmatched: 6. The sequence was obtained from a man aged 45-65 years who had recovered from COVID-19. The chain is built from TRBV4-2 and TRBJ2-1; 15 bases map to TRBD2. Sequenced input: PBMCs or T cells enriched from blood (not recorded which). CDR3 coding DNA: TGTGCCAGCAGTTCCGGGACTAGCGGGAGGAGCTCCTACAATGAGCAGTTCTTC. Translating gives CASSSGTSGRSSYNEQFF.